These 13 T cell receptor beta chains were all obtained from the same sample, sequenced in a study of cytotoxic CD8 clonotypes in ibrutinib-treated CLL. Measured with immunoSEQ multiplex PCR; TCRdb has only the in-frame clones, and not every one. The table lists some 98,000 clones, almost 80% of them singletons. The sequencing used PBMCs, collected after 12 months of ibrutinib treatment. Source of these receptors: a human donor with chronic lymphocytic leukemia.

The rearrangement joins TRBV18 to TRBJ2-7; a possible D gene is TRBD1 (5 bases). Germline assignment: CDR1 KGHSH and CDR2 LQKENI. This CDR3 spans 13 amino acids. The V end lost 4 bases, the J end lost 1 base, and 8 bases lay between the germline ends. As DNA, the CDR3 is TGTGCCAGCTCACAGACAGCGTCCTACGAGCAGTACTTC. It yields the protein CASSQTASYEQYF.

The chain recombines TRBV4-1 with TRBJ2-3; TRBD1 matches 9 bases. The CDR3 covers 14 residues. V lost 3 bases to trimming and J lost 5 bases; unmatched junction nucleotides: 3. The germline CDR1 and CDR2 sequences are MGHRA and YSYEKL. CDR3 sequence reads: CASSQGQGLDTQYF. In DNA, the CDR3 is TGCGCCAGCAGCCAGGGACAGGGTTTAGATACGCAGTATTTT.

V gene TRBV30 combines with J gene TRBJ1-3; 9 nucleotides agree with TRBD1. Trimming at V came to 2 bases and at J to 0 bases, leaving 11 bases not matched to a gene. Germline V gives CDR1 GTSNPN, CDR2 SVGIG (reference sequence). This CDR3 comprises 18 residues. The CDR3 sequence: CAWSFGQGFVSSGNTIYF. DNA of the CDR3: TGTGCCTGGAGTTTTGGACAGGGGTTCGTCAGCTCTGGAAACACCATATATTTT. The variable domain in full, with the rest retrieved from reference TRBV30 and TRBJ1-3, is SQTIHQWPATLVQPVGSPLSLECTVEGTSNPNLYWYRQAAGRGLQLLFYSVGIGQISSEVPQNLSASRPQDRQFILSSKKLLLSDSGFYLCAWSFGQGFVSSGNTIYFGEGSWLTVV.

This clone was seen only once. V and J are TRBV27 and TRBJ2-4, with D tentatively TRBD1 or TRBD2 (6 bases each). The V and J ends lost 6 bases and 2 bases respectively, with 11 bases between them. The germline V gene has CDR1 MNHEY and CDR2 SMNVEV (reference sequence). The CDR3 is made up of 14 amino acids. CDR3 nucleotide sequence: TGTGCCAGCAGAGAAGGGGGGTCCAAAAACATTCAGTACTTC. Its translation: CASREGGSKNIQYF.

This chain uses TRBV5-1 with TRBJ1-2; unclear D gene. V lost 0 bases to trimming and J lost 0 bases, with 12 bases between them. Germline V lookup: CDR1 SGHRS, CDR2 YFSETQ. The CDR3 loop spans 16 amino acids. The CDR3, as DNA: TGCGCCAGCAGCTTGGCCCCGGCGCAGACTAACTATGGCTACACCTTC. This translates into CASSLAPAQTNYGYTF.

The rearrangement uses TRBV29-1 and TRBJ2-7; D is ambiguous. The CDR3 has 13 amino acids. Looked up from germline, CDR1 is SQVTM and CDR2 is ANQGSEA. V was clipped by 4 bases and J by 0 bases, with 10 bases between them. In nucleotides, the CDR3 is TGCAGCGTTGTGTCGGCCAGCTCCTACGAGCAGTACTTC. Translated: CSVVSASSYEQYF.

The genes are TRBV5-1 and TRBJ2-7; 7 bases are a match to TRBD1. J gave up 6 bases and V 6 bases, and 12 bases lay outside the gene matches. From germline, CDR1 is SGHRS and CDR2 YFSETQ. This CDR3 is built from 14 residues. CDR3 residues: CASTPATGSVEQYF. DNA of the CDR3: TGCGCCAGCACTCCTGCGACAGGGTCGGTCGAGCAGTACTTC. The full variable domain, completed using reference TRBV5-1 and TRBJ2-7, is KAGVTQTPRYLIKTRGQQVTLSCSPISGHRSVSWYQQTPGQGLQFLFEYFSETQRNKGNFPGRFSGRQFSNSRSEMNVSTLELGDSALYLCASTPATGSVEQYFGPGTRLTVT.

This clone was seen a handful of times. CDR3 sequence: CASSPAGGPYGYTF. The CDR3 coding sequence is TGTGCCAGTAGTCCGGCGGGAGGGCCTTATGGCTACACCTTC. The J gene is TRBJ1-2, the V gene TRBV19; D ambiguous. The ends were cut back, 5 bases at V and 5 bases at J, with 15 bases in the middle. Germline assignment: CDR1 LNHDA and CDR2 SQIVND (reference sequence). This CDR3 has 14 amino acids.

The rearrangement links TRBV29-1 to TRBJ1-1, with a tentative D call TRBD1 (5 bases). The length of the CDR3 is 11 residues. Trimming removed 5 bases at V and 4 bases at J, with 8 bases between. Per germline, CDR1 SQVTM and CDR2 ANQGSEA. The CDR3 region has the DNA TGCAGCGTTAAGGGGCCCACTGAAGCTTTCTTT. Its translation is CSVKGPTEAFF.

This sequence joins TRBV9 and TRBJ1-3, with 7 bases matching TRBD1. This CDR3 region has 15 residues. V trimming: 0 bases; J trimming: 4 bases; junction bases outside the gene matches: 4. Germline V lookup: CDR1 SGDLS, CDR2 YYNGEE. CDR3 sequence (DNA): TGTGCCAGCAGCGTAGGACAGGGCGGGGGAAACACCATATATTTT. This encodes CASSVGQGGGNTIYF.

Only one count was recorded for this clone. The chain carries TRBV19 and TRBJ1-2; D is perhaps TRBD1 (5 bases). Germline CDR1 is LNHDA and CDR2 is SQIVND (reference sequence). The CDR3 has 14 residues. V lost 6 bases and J lost 8, with 19 bases in between. The CDR3 protein is CASRRQGGPRGYTF. As DNA, the CDR3 is TGTGCCAGTAGAAGGCAGGGAGGGCCCCGGGGCTACACCTTC.

This clone was detected many times. The V call is TRBV7-8, the J call TRBJ2-7; 9 nucleotides agree with TRBD2. With V trimmed by 3 bases and J by 5 bases, 5 bases remained unmatched. Germline V gene data show CDR1 as SGHVS and CDR2 as FQNEAQ. There are 14 residues in the CDR3. Here the CDR3 DNA reads TGTGCCAGCAGCTTTGTTAGCGGGGGCCACGAGCAGTACTTC. The encoded protein is CASSFVSGGHEQYF.

This clone was seen only once. V usage is TRBV27 and J usage is TRBJ1-5; D is undetermined. This CDR3 region has 13 residues. V lost 6 bases to trimming and J lost 4 bases, with 10 bases between them. CDR1 and CDR2 from the germline V gene are MNHEY and SMNVEV (reference sequence). The CDR3 is CASSPSWNQPQHF. The CDR3, as DNA: TGTGCCAGCAGCCCCTCCTGGAATCAGCCCCAGCATTTT.